This paragraph covers one T cell receptor (beta chain) sequence. The data belong to a study of blood T cell repertoires in COVID-19. About the study: Sources were T cells, B-cell-depleted T cells, or PBMCs; the material itself was cDNA or gDNA.

Seattle enrolled patients during active infection and tracked them longitudinally. As handled by the study authors: Estimation of nucleated cell counts was performed using reference gene primer amplification. The method was immunoSEQ multiplex PCR; TCRdb's version includes in-frame clones alone and lacks a portion of them. V, J and clone size derive from that table, while D and trimming were established from the DNA sequence. The data show about 160,000 clones, 79% seen once. Germline V gene data show CDR1 as SGHDT and CDR2 as YYEEEE. The CDR3 length is 15 residues. With 0 bases removed from V and 3 bases from J, the gap between germline ends came to 12 bases.

This sequence was found in a woman aged 55 to 70 with COVID-19, enrolled during active disease. The gene calls are TRBV5-6 and TRBJ2-5; the D gene is possibly TRBD2 (6 bases). The sequenced sample consisted of peripheral blood. In DNA, the CDR3 is TGTGCCAGCAGCTTGGATTTGCGCGGGAAAGAGACCCAGTACTTC. Residues: CASSLDLRGKETQYF.